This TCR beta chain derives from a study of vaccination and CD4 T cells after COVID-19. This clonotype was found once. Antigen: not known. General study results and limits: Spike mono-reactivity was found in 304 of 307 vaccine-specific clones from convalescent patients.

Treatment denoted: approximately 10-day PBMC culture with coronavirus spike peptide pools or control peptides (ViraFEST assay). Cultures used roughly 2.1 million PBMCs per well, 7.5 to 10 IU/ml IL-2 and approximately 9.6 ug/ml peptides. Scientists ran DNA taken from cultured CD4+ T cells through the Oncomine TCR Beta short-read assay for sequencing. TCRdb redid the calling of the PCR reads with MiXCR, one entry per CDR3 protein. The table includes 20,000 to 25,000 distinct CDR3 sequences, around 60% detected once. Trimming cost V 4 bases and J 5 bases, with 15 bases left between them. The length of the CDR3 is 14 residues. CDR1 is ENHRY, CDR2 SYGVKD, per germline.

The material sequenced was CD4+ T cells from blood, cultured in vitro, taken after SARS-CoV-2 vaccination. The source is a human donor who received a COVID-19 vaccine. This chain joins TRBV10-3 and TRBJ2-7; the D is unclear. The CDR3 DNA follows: TGTGCCATCAGTGGAGGCCGCTTGGTCAACGAGCAGTACTTC. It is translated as CAISGGRLVNEQYF.